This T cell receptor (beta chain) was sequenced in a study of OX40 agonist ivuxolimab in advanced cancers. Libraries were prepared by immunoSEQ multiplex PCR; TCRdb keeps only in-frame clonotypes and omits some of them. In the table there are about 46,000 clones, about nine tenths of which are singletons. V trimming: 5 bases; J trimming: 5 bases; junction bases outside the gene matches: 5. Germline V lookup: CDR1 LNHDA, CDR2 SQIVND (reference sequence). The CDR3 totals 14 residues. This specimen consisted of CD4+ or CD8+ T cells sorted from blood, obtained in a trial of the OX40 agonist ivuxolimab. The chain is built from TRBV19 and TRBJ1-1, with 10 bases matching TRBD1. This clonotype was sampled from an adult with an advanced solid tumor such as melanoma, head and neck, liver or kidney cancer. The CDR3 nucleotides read TGTGCCAGTAGTCCCGGGACAGGGGTGACTGAAGCTTTCTTT. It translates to CASSPGTGVTEAFF.